These 22 T cell receptor beta chains share one sample of origin, sequenced in a study of radiotherapy plus CTLA-4 blockade in lung cancer. Produced via immunoSEQ multiplex PCR; TCRdb's table is partial and in-frame only. The sample has about 87,000 clones, about 87% seen once; the top ten hold 16%. Sequencing used peripheral blood, obtained from a patient treated with radiotherapy plus ipilimumab. The receptors originated from a human donor with non-small cell lung cancer that progressed on radiotherapy plus ipilimumab.

The rearrangement links TRBV28 to TRBJ2-7; TRBD2 is a possible D gene (5 bases). In germline, CDR1 is MDHEN, CDR2 SYDVKM. The CDR3 has 17 residues. Deletions cut 5 bases from V and 0 bases from J, with 20 bases between. The CDR3 nucleotides read TGTGCCAGCAGTACCCACCCAGTGAGAGCGGACTCCTACGAGCAGTACTTC. Residues: CASSTHPVRADSYEQYF.

V gene TRBV4-1 combines with J gene TRBJ2-5; weak D call: TRBD2 (6 bases). In germline, CDR1 is MGHRA, CDR2 YSYEKL. The CDR3 extends over 15 amino acids. V was pared by 4 bases and J by 7 bases, with 19 bases between. CDR3 DNA sequence: TGCGCCAGCAGCCGCGAAATCACTAGCACCGGGACCCAGTACTTC. This codes for CASSREITSTGTQYF.

The genes are TRBV18 and TRBJ2-5; D is uncertain. V lost 2 bases to trimming and J lost 1 base, with 5 bases between them. Germline lookup yields CDR1 KGHSH and CDR2 LQKENI. There are 13 residues in the CDR3. The CDR3 nucleotides read TGTGCCAGCTCACCATCCAGCCAAGAGACCCAGTACTTC. This sequence encodes CASSPSSQETQYF.

The rearrangement joins TRBV11-2 to TRBJ2-3; 14 nucleotides line up with TRBD2. V lost 4 bases and J lost 0; bases outside the gene matches: 6. Germline V gene data show CDR1 as SGHAT and CDR2 as FQNNGV. The CDR3 covers 18 residues. CDR3 in DNA: TGTGCCAGCAGCTCCGGACTAGCGGGGGGTTTTAGCACAGATACGCAGTATTTT. This gives the protein CASSSGLAGGFSTDTQYF.

The chain couples TRBV19 to TRBJ1-1, with D maybe TRBD1 (6 bases). This CDR3 spans 13 amino acids. V dropped 7 bases and J dropped 1 base, with 10 bases sitting between them. The germline CDR1 and CDR2 sequences are LNHDA and SQIVND (reference sequence). The DNA of the CDR3 is TGTGCCAGTATCCTACAGGGGAACACTGAAGCTTTCTTT. It is translated as CASILQGNTEAFF.

The J gene is TRBJ1-5, the V gene TRBV30; 7 bases are shared with TRBD1. With 3 bases clipped from V and 0 bases from J, the junction kept 2 bases outside the gene matches. The CDR3 has 14 residues. The germline CDR1 and CDR2 sequences are GTSNPN and SVGIG (reference sequence). The CDR3 sequence is CAWSGTVSNQPQHF. The CDR3 DNA reads TGTGCCTGGAGCGGGACAGTTAGCAATCAGCCCCAGCATTTT.

This clone was seen more than once but under ten times. J is TRBJ1-1 and V is TRBV7-9; no clear D gene. Germline V gene data show CDR1 as SEHNR and CDR2 as FQNEAQ (reference sequence). V dropped 5 bases and J dropped 1 base, with 11 bases sitting between them. The CDR3 runs 14 residues. The CDR3 nucleotides read TGTGCCAGCAGCACAGACAAAGGGAACACTGAAGCTTTCTTT. Translated: CASSTDKGNTEAFF.

This clone turned up a few times. V and J are TRBV18 and TRBJ2-7; perhaps TRBD2 as D (5 bases). V was clipped by 3 bases and J by 3 bases, with 15 bases between them. CDR1 and CDR2 from the germline V gene are KGHSH and LQKENI. The CDR3 length is 15 residues. CDR3 DNA sequence: TGTGCCAGCTCACCGCTCCCGGGATCATACTACGAGCAGTACTTC. This encodes CASSPLPGSYYEQYF.

This clone was seen only a few times. This rearrangement joins TRBV7-9 to TRBJ1-3; no firm D call. V dropped 5 bases and J dropped 0 bases, with 11 bases sitting between them. Germline CDR1 reads SEHNR; CDR2 reads FQNEAQ (reference sequence). The CDR3 contains 15 residues. CDR3 coding DNA: TGTGCCAGCAGCCCAACGTTTAGCTCTGGAAACACCATATATTTT. Protein product: CASSPTFSSGNTIYF.

The chain uses TRBV18 and TRBJ1-4; TRBD1 might be the D (6 bases). CDR1 and CDR2 from the germline V gene are KGHSH and LQKENI. CDR3 length equals 17 residues. V lost 2 bases to trimming and J lost 0 bases, with 13 bases between them. CDR3 coding DNA: TGTGCCAGCTCACCAAATGACAGGCCCGCAACTAATGAAAAACTGTTTTTT. It yields the protein CASSPNDRPATNEKLFF. Looking up the rest from reference TRBV18 and TRBJ1-4 gives the full variable domain: NAGVMQNPRHLVRRRGQEARLRCSPMKGHSHVYWYRQLPEEGLKFMVYLQKENIIDESGMPKERFSAEFPKEGPSILRIQQVVRGDSAAYFCASSPNDRPATNEKLFFGSGTQLSVL.

This clone was observed once. The gene calls are TRBV30 and TRBJ1-2; 7 nucleotides align to TRBD1. The V segment lost 4 bases and the J segment 7 bases; nucleotides outside the gene matches: 12. CDR1 and CDR2 (germline): GTSNPN, SVGIG (reference sequence). This CDR3 region has 14 residues. CDR3 loop: CAWTGEGAFGGYTF. The CDR3 DNA is TGTGCCTGGACCGGGGAGGGGGCGTTTGGTGGCTACACCTTC.

The chain uses TRBV5-1 and TRBJ1-2, with 7 positions matching TRBD1. Per the germline V gene, CDR1 is SGHRS and CDR2 is YFSETQ. J lost 4 bases, V lost 3 bases, and 3 bases had no gene match. The length of the CDR3 is 13 residues. The CDR3 nucleotides read TGCGCCAGCAGCTCACAGGGGAGCTATGGCTACACCTTC. Amino acids: CASSSQGSYGYTF.

This clone was recorded a few times. V gene TRBV30 combines with J gene TRBJ2-5, with 7 bases matching TRBD2. This CDR3 spans 14 amino acids. J gave up 8 bases and V 0 bases, and 9 bases lay outside the gene matches. Germline-derived CDR1 and CDR2 are GTSNPN and SVGIG (reference sequence). The CDR3 is CAWSVPGRASTQYF. DNA for the CDR3: TGTGCCTGGAGTGTACCAGGGAGGGCTAGTACCCAGTACTTC.

This chain links TRBV27 with TRBJ2-1; possibly TRBD2 for D (7 bases). Trimming pared 8 bases from V and 4 bases from J, leaving 9 bases between. Germline-derived CDR1 and CDR2 are MNHEY and SMNVEV (reference sequence). The CDR3 extends over 12 amino acids. The CDR3 DNA reads as TGTGCCAGCGGGGGGGCGTACAATGAGCAGTTCTTC. Translated: CASGGAYNEQFF.

In DNA form, the CDR3 reads TGTGCCAGCAGCGGGGGTGCGGATAGCAATCAGCCCCAGCATTTT. Translating gives CASSGGADSNQPQHF. The chain links TRBV7-9 to TRBJ1-5; D perhaps matches TRBD1 (5 bases). V shed 5 bases and J shed 0 bases, with 11 bases lying between them. The CDR3 covers 15 residues. Germline CDR1 and CDR2: SEHNR and FQNEAQ (reference sequence).

V usage is TRBV2 and J usage is TRBJ2-7; 7 bases align to TRBD1. CDR3 length: 14 residues. Germline CDR1 is SNHLY and CDR2 is FYNNEI. The J segment lost 3 bases and the V segment lost 9 bases, leaving 11 bases of the junction unmatched. In nucleotides, the CDR3 is TGTGCCAGTGGGGAGAGGACAGGTTACTACGAGCAGTACTTC. It specifies CASGERTGYYEQYF. The complete variable domain, with remaining parts taken from reference TRBV2 and TRBJ2-7, reads EPEVTQTPSHQVTQMGQEVILRCVPISNHLYFYWYRQILGQKVEFLVSFYNNEISEKSEIFDDQFSVERPDGSNFTLKIRSTKLEDSAMYFCASGERTGYYEQYFGPGTRLTVT.

V usage is TRBV28 and J usage is TRBJ1-6; D not resolved. Trimming left V 2 bases short and J 1 base short, with 9 bases between. From germline, CDR1 is MDHEN and CDR2 SYDVKM. This CDR3 spans 16 amino acids. CDR3 in DNA: TGTGCCAGCAGTTTAACGCGGGTTTCCTATAATTCACCCCTCCACTTT. Protein sequence: CASSLTRVSYNSPLHF. The whole variable domain, filled in from reference TRBV28 and TRBJ1-6, reads DVKVTQSSRYLVKRTGEKVFLECVQDMDHENMFWYRQDPGLGLRLIYFSYDVKMKEKGDIPEGYSVSREKKERFSLILESASTNQTSMYLCASSLTRVSYNSPLHFGNGTRLTVT.

The rearrangement uses TRBV6-6 and TRBJ2-5, with TRBD2 identical over 8 bases. Per the germline V gene, CDR1 is MNHNY and CDR2 is SVGAGI (reference sequence). The CDR3 has 14 amino acids. Unmatched junction bases numbered 6, after V lost 4 bases and J lost 5 bases. The CDR3 DNA follows: TGTGCCAGCAGTTCCGGGACTAGTATCGAGACCCAGTACTTC. Protein: CASSSGTSIETQYF.

The V gene is TRBV5-1, the J gene TRBJ1-1; 11 bases match TRBD1. V gave up 7 bases and J gave up 6 bases; unmatched junction bases: 26. Looked up from germline, CDR1 is SGHRS and CDR2 is YFSETQ. The CDR3 runs 20 residues. This CDR3 reads CASRGRPETGTGGNVAEAFF. Written as DNA, the CDR3 is TGCGCCAGCCGCGGGAGACCAGAGACCGGGACAGGGGGTAATGTGGCTGAAGCTTTCTTT.

The chain joins TRBV18 to TRBJ2-5, with a tentative D call TRBD2 (5 bases). CDR3 length equals 12 residues. Trimming shortened V by 3 bases and J by 7 bases, and 9 bases separated the two germline ends. Per the germline V gene, CDR1 is KGHSH and CDR2 is LQKENI. CDR3: CASSPSVGTQYF. For the CDR3, the DNA is TGTGCCAGCTCACCTAGCGTAGGGACCCAGTACTTC.

The sample holds a few counts of this clone. V gene TRBV6-6 combines with J gene TRBJ2-7, with D hard to call. The CDR3 consists of 14 residues. V lost 1 base, J lost 5 bases, and 12 bases lay in between. Germline loops: CDR1 MNHNY, CDR2 SVGAGI (reference sequence). Here the CDR3 reads CASSYYWGINEQYF. As DNA, the CDR3 is TGTGCCAGCAGTTACTATTGGGGAATAAACGAGCAGTACTTC.

J is TRBJ2-1 and V is TRBV7-2; D might be TRBD2 (6 bases). The CDR3 runs to 16 residues. CDR1 is SGHTA and CDR2 is FQGNSA in the germline V gene. Trimming stripped 1 base from V and 2 bases from J, with 12 bases between. CDR3 nucleotides: TGTGCCAGCAGCTTAGTCGGGACTGATACCTACAATGAGCAGTTCTTC. As protein: CASSLVGTDTYNEQFF.